The TCR beta chain described here comes from a study of blood T cell repertoires in COVID-19. V was trimmed by 2 bases and J by 3 bases, leaving 11 bases between them. This CDR3 contains 15 residues. Germline lookup yields CDR1 MDHEN and CDR2 SYDVKM. TCRdb keeps only in-frame clones here, not all; method: immunoSEQ multiplex PCR. This table has some 150,000 clones, approximately 80% appearing once. The specimen sequenced was peripheral blood. This receptor was taken from a woman aged 40 to 49 with active or convalescent COVID-19. V and J are TRBV28 and TRBJ1-3; D is undetermined. DNA of the CDR3: TGTGCCAGCAGTTTACCCCCGCGAAGTGGAAACACCATATATTTT. It encodes CASSLPPRSGNTIYF.